This T cell receptor (beta chain) emerged from a study of blood T cells in healthy people across ages. CDR3 size: 13 residues. V was pared by 4 bases and J by 3 bases, with 11 bases between. Germline loops: CDR1 SGHDT, CDR2 YYEEEE. Findings and limits, study-wide: Getting older went along with TCR beta diversity per million T cells dropping roughly linearly.

There are a few counts of this clonotype. What it binds is not known. Primers used in a second PCR of about 7 to 11 cycles were a sample-barcoded 5' primer and a J-beta primer mix. MiXCR, applied by TCRdb to the 5' RACE reads, yields one record per CDR3 protein. Of roughly 1.9 million distinct CDR3 sequences in the sample, around 40% were seen once. Sequencing used blood. The sequence was obtained from a human donor in good health. The rearrangement links TRBV5-6 to TRBJ2-7; D is unresolved. CDR3 sequence (DNA): TGTGCCAGCAGCCGACAATATTACTACGAGCAGTACTTC. Its protein is CASSRQYYYEQYF. The full variable domain, its missing parts supplied by reference TRBV5-6 and TRBJ2-7, is DAGVTQSPTHLIKTRGQQVTLRCSPKSGHDTVSWYQQALGQGPQFIFQYYEEEERQRGNFPDRFSGHQFPNYSSELNVNALLLGDSALYLCASSRQYYYEQYFGPGTRLTVT.